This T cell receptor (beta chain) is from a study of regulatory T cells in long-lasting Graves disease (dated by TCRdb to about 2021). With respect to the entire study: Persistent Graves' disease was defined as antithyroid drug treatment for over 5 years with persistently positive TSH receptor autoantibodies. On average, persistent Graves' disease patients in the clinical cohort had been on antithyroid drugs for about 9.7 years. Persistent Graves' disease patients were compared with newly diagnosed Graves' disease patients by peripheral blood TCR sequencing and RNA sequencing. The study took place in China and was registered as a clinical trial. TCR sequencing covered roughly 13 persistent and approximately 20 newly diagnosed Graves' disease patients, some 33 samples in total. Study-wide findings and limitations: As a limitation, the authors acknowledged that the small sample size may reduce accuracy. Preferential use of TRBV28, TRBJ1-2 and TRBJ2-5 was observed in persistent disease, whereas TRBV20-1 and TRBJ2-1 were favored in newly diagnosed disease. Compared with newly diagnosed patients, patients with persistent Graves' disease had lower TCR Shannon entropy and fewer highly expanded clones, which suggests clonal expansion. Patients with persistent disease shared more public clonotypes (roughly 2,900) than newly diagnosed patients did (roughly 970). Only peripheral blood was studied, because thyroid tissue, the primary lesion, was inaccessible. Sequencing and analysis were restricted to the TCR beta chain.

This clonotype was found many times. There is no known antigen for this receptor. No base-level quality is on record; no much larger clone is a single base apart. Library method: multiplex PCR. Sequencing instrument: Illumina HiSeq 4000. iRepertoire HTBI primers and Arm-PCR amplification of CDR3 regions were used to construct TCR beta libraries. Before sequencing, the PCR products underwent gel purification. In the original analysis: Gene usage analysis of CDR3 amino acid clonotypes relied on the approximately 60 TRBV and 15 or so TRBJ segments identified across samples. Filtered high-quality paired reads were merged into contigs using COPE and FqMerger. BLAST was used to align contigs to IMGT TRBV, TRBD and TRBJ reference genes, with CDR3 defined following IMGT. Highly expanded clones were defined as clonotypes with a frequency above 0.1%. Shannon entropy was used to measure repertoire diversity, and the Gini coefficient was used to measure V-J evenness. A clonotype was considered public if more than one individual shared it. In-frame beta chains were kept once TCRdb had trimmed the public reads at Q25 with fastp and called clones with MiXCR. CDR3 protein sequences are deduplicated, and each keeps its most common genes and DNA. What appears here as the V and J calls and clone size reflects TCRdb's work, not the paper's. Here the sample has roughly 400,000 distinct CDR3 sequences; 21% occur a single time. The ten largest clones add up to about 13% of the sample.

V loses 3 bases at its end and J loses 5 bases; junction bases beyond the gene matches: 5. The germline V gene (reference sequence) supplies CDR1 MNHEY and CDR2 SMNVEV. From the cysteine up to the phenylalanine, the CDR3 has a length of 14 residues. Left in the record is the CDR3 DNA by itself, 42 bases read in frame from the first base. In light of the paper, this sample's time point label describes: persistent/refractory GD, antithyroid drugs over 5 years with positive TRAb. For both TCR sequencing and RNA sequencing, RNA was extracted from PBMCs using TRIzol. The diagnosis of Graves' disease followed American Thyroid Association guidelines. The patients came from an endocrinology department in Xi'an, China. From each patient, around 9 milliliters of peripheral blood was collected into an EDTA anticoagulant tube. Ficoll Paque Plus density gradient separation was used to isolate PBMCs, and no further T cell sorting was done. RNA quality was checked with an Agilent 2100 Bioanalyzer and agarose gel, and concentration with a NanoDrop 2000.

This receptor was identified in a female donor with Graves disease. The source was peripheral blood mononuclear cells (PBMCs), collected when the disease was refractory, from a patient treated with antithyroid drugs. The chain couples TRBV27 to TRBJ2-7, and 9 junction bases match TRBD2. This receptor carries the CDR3 CASSLVLAGNEQYF. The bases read TGTGCCAGCAGTTTGGTACTAGCGGGCAACGAGCAGTACTTC.